The sequence of this T cell receptor beta chain was determined in a study of OX40 agonist ivuxolimab in advanced cancers. Study background: A mean age of about 59 years, range about 20 to 85, was recorded, and over 65% were male. Around 40% of patients had received prior checkpoint inhibitor therapy. Overall study findings and caveats: More expanded clones were seen, on average, in CD8+ T cells than in CD4+.

This CDR3 spans 13 amino acids. V lost 3 bases, J lost 3 bases, and 4 bases stayed unmatched. Germline CDR1 reads SQVTM; CDR2 reads ANQGSEA. Comment on this clone: Antigen unknown.

Repertoires were generated with immunoSEQ multiplex PCR, while TCRdb's copy carries only in-frame clones and drops some. This table has tens of thousands of clones, 80% to 85% appearing once. Sample: CD4+ or CD8+ T cells sorted from blood, taken in a trial of the OX40 agonist ivuxolimab. The origin of this receptor is an adult with an advanced solid tumor such as melanoma, head and neck, liver or kidney cancer. The genes are TRBV29-1 and TRBJ2-7, with 8 nucleotides matching TRBD1. For the CDR3, the DNA is TGCAGCGTTGATTTCACAGGGGGCTACGAGCAGTACTTC. The encoded protein is CSVDFTGGYEQYF.